This TCR beta chain was sequenced for a study of spatial heterogeneity in lung cancer. One entry per CDR3 protein results from TCRdb running MiXCR on the 5' RACE reads. This sample carries 20,000 to 25,000 distinct CDR3 sequences, about 3.3% of them seen once, and the ten largest clones take more than 25%. This clonotype was seen at least ten times. Germline trimming cut 5 bases from V and 3 bases from J; bases unmatched to any gene: 10. The V gene's germline CDR1 is MDHEN and CDR2 SYDVKM. The CDR3 runs 16 residues. Time point described: sample taken at primary tumor resection. Unsorted tumor, nontumor lung tissue or cryopreserved PBMC supplied the whole RNA. The roughly 79 donors had untreated early-stage non-small cell lung cancer.

V is TRBV28 and J is TRBJ1-1; 9 bases are shared with TRBD1. The sequences come from PBMCs, collected at surgery. The sequence came from a female donor with early-stage non-small cell lung cancer. The DNA of the CDR3 is TGTGCCAGCAGTGGGACTCTATGGACAGGGGACACTGAAGCTTTCTTT. It encodes CASSGTLWTGDTEAFF.